This is a list of T cell receptor beta chains from one sample in a study of T cell changes during pregnancy in multiple sclerosis. Using immunoSEQ multiplex PCR, the repertoire was profiled, and TCRdb retains in-frame clones only, with some absent. The table lists tens of thousands of clones, about 91% of them singletons. Here the sequenced sample was CD4+ T cells from peripheral blood mononuclear cells, taken in the second trimester of pregnancy. The receptors come from a female donor in good health, enrolled as a control in a pregnancy study. Each CDR3 is given with its conserved first and last residue. Fields, in order: V gene, D gene, J gene, clone size, CDR3 protein, CDR3 DNA. The D gene is left open where the match is weak. Size tells how often a clone was seen (once, few, many) or the class of an expanded clone, and some rows leave it out.

TRBV20-1,-,TRBJ1-2,once,CSAGGEGYTF,TGCAGTGCTGGAGGTGAGGGCTACACCTTC
TRBV7-2,-,TRBJ2-1,-,CASRPGDGLNEQFF,TGTGCCAGCCGGCCAGGGGACGGGCTCAATGAGCAGTTCTTC
TRBV18,TRBD2,TRBJ2-1,once,CASSSTAGGYNEQFF,TGTGCCAGCTCAAGCACAGCGGGAGGGTACAATGAGCAGTTCTTC
TRBV19,-,TRBJ1-3,-,CASRVADSGNTIYF,TGTGCCAGTAGAGTAGCGGACTCTGGAAACACCATATATTTT
TRBV9,-,TRBJ1-2,-,CASSVGQAINYGYTF,TGTGCCAGCAGCGTAGGACAGGCCATTAACTATGGCTACACCTTC
TRBV30,-,TRBJ2-1,-,CAWRRGLDEQFF,TGTGCCTGGAGGCGGGGGCTAGATGAGCAGTTCTTC
TRBV6-1,-,TRBJ2-3,-,CASSERDTQYF,TGTGCCAGCAGTGAGAGGGATACGCAGTATTTT
TRBV5-4,TRBD1,TRBJ1-2,-,CASSTALAGTGWGYTF,TGTGCCAGCAGCACTGCTTTAGCCGGGACAGGGTGGGGCTACACCTTC
TRBV5-6,-,TRBJ1-2,-,CASSPRPGAGYGYTF,TGTGCCAGCAGCCCGCGCCCAGGCGCGGGCTATGGCTACACCTTC
TRBV7-2,-,TRBJ1-1,-,CASSFVEAAEAFF,TGTGCCAGCAGCTTCGTAGAAGCGGCCGAAGCTTTCTTT
TRBV19,-,TRBJ2-7,few,CASTPFEQYF,TGTGCCAGTACCCCCTTCGAGCAGTACTTC
TRBV7-7,-,TRBJ2-3,-,CASSFGGTSTDTQYF,TGTGCTAGCAGCTTTGGAGGGACCTCCACAGATACGCAGTATTTT
TRBV6-1,-,TRBJ1-2,-,CASSEIPFLSYGYTF,TGTGCCAGCAGTGAAATCCCCTTCTTGAGCTATGGCTACACCTTC
TRBV2,-,TRBJ2-1,once,CASILIGGGGLNNEQFF,TGTGCCAGCATTCTTATCGGAGGGGGGGGCTTAAACAATGAGCAGTTCTTC
TRBV5-1,-,TRBJ2-7,-,CASSLQTGTNEQYF,TGCGCCAGCAGCCTACAGACAGGTACCAACGAGCAGTACTTC
TRBV19,-,TRBJ2-1,few,CASGDWYLNEQFF,TGTGCCAGCGGGGACTGGTACCTCAATGAGCAGTTCTTC
TRBV5-5,-,TRBJ1-1,once,CASSLEWAGDSKF,TGTGCCAGCAGCTTGGAGTGGGCAGGTGATAGTAAGTTT
TRBV27,-,TRBJ2-7,-,CASKREPSPSSYEQYF,TGTGCCAGCAAACGGGAGCCGTCCCCGAGCTCCTACGAGCAGTACTTC
TRBV6-4,TRBD2,TRBJ2-3,-,CASSLAGGNTDTQYF,TGTGCCAGCAGCTTAGCGGGGGGGAACACAGATACGCAGTATTTT
TRBV7-2,TRBD1,TRBJ2-1,-,CASNPGTGLYNEQFF,TGTGCCAGCAACCCAGGGACAGGGCTCTACAATGAGCAGTTCTTC
TRBV5-1,TRBD1,TRBJ1-4,few,CASSLGQGSEKLFF,TGCGCCAGCAGCTTGGGACAGGGGAGTGAAAAACTGTTTTTT
TRBV5-1,TRBD2,TRBJ2-5,-,CASSFGAGPVETQYF,TGCGCCAGCAGCTTCGGAGCGGGGCCCGTAGAGACCCAGTACTTC
TRBV29-1,-,TRBJ2-1,-,CSVGEGTGVYNEQFF,TGCAGCGTTGGGGAGGGGACAGGAGTGTACAATGAGCAGTTCTTC
TRBV18,-,TRBJ2-1,-,CASSPLSHNEQFF,TGTGCCAGCTCACCACTTTCTCACAATGAGCAGTTCTTC
TRBV30,-,TRBJ1-5,-,CAWNRNNQPQHF,TGTGCCTGGAACAGGAACAATCAGCCCCAGCATTTT
TRBV2,-,TRBJ2-2,-,CASSDQQPRELFF,TGTGCCAGCAGTGATCAACAGCCCAGGGAGCTGTTTTTT
TRBV9,-,TRBJ1-5,once,CASSADSTNQPQHF,TGTGCCAGCAGCGCGGACAGTACCAATCAGCCCCAGCATTTT
TRBV11-3,TRBD1,TRBJ2-1,once,CASSPGLGQHWLNEQFF,TGTGCCAGCAGCCCGGGTCTGGGACAGCATTGGCTGAATGAGCAGTTCTTC
TRBV6-1,TRBD2,TRBJ2-3,-,CASRGNSGFTDTQYF,TGTGCCAGCAGGGGGAATAGCGGGTTCACAGATACGCAGTATTTT
TRBV29-1,TRBD1,TRBJ1-1,-,CSVDQNRGTEAFF,TGCAGCGTTGACCAAAACAGGGGCACTGAAGCTTTCTTT
TRBV18,TRBD1,TRBJ2-7,-,CASSPGQGDYEQYF,TGTGCCAGCTCCCCCGGACAGGGGGATTACGAGCAGTACTTC
TRBV14,-,TRBJ2-7,once,CASSQGQVHEQYF,TGTGCCAGCAGCCAGGGGCAGGTCCACGAGCAGTACTTC
TRBV9,-,TRBJ2-3,-,CASSVENGDTQYF,TGTGCCAGCAGCGTAGAGAATGGCGATACGCAGTATTTT
TRBV6-5,TRBD2,TRBJ2-7,-,CASSYSGSGGSYEQYF,TGTGCCAGCAGTTACTCAGGCAGCGGGGGATCCTACGAGCAGTACTTC
TRBV6-6,TRBD1,TRBJ1-5,-,CASNLGGSNQPQHF,TGTGCCAGCAACCTAGGGGGCAGCAATCAGCCCCAGCATTTT
TRBV9,TRBD1,TRBJ2-5,-,CASSVGWGDRGLETQYF,TGTGCCAGCAGCGTAGGGTGGGGGGACAGGGGGCTGGAGACCCAGTACTTC
TRBV4-2,-,TRBJ2-3,-,CASSQQGARDTQYF,TGTGCCAGCAGCCAACAGGGTGCAAGAGATACGCAGTATTTT
TRBV19,TRBD2,TRBJ2-1,-,CASSINPSGSFNEQFF,TGTGCCAGTAGTATTAACCCTAGCGGGAGTTTTAATGAGCAGTTCTTC
TRBV13,TRBD2,TRBJ2-1,-,CASSLPGLENEQFF,TGTGCCAGCAGCCTGCCGGGACTAGAAAATGAGCAGTTCTTC
TRBV5-6,TRBD1,TRBJ2-3,-,CASSKGTGFRTDTQYF,TGTGCCAGCAGCAAGGGGACAGGGTTTAGGACAGATACGCAGTATTTT
TRBV7-2,-,TRBJ2-3,-,CASSLDVASVFDTQYF,TGTGCCAGCAGCTTAGACGTGGCTAGTGTCTTTGATACGCAGTATTTT
TRBV5-6,TRBD2,TRBJ2-2,-,CASSLFEAGVVRNTGELFF,TGTGCCAGCAGCTTGTTTGAAGCGGGGGTCGTCCGGAACACCGGGGAGCTGTTTTTT
TRBV29-1,-,TRBJ2-3,-,CSVRAGADTQYF,TGCAGCGTCCGGGCAGGGGCAGATACGCAGTATTTT
TRBV2,-,TRBJ1-5,-,CASTREINQPQHF,TGTGCCAGCACCCGGGAGATTAATCAGCCCCAGCATTTT
TRBV10-1,TRBD1,TRBJ2-1,-,CASSGGQVYNEQFF,TGCGCCAGCAGTGGGGGACAGGTATACAATGAGCAGTTCTTC
TRBV19,-,TRBJ1-2,-,CASSILGGGYTF,TGTGCCAGTAGTATTCTCGGGGGAGGCTACACCTTC
TRBV10-3,TRBD1,TRBJ2-7,-,CAMGGTGGPEQYF,TGTGCCATGGGGGGGACAGGGGGACCCGAGCAGTACTTC
TRBV5-1,TRBD2,TRBJ2-7,-,CASRPPGLAGGSPYEQYF,TGCGCCAGCAGGCCTCCGGGACTAGCGGGAGGGAGCCCCTACGAGCAGTACTTC
TRBV7-2,TRBD2,TRBJ2-1,-,CASSFPGTSGRLEQFF,TGTGCCAGCAGCTTCCCCGGGACTAGCGGGAGGCTTGAGCAGTTCTTC
TRBV27,-,TRBJ1-1,-,CASSLALSGTEAFF,TGTGCCAGCAGTTTAGCCCTATCAGGGACTGAAGCTTTCTTT
TRBV5-4,TRBD1,TRBJ1-2,-,CASSPRPGTGSDGYTF,TGTGCCAGCAGCCCCCGTCCCGGGACAGGGTCAGATGGCTACACCTTC